This T cell receptor beta chain was profiled in a study of cytomegalovirus exposure and HLA in healthy donors. PCR employed 60 Vbeta and 13 Jbeta primers. TCRdb's table, derived via immunoSEQ multiplex PCR, lists solely in-frame clones and lacks some. The sample lists over 100,000 clones, over 65% occurring once. CDR1 and CDR2 from the germline V gene are ENHRY and SYGVKD. CDR3 size: 16 residues. V gave up 0 bases and J gave up 7 bases, with 13 bases separating them. The TCR was taken from a woman in her 30s in good health and CMV-seronegative. V usage is TRBV10-3 and J usage is TRBJ1-6; D gene ambiguous. Specimen: PBMCs. CDR3 nucleotide sequence: TGTGCCATCAGTGAGTCGGAGGGAACGGGGAATTCACCCCTCCACTTT. Its protein is CAISESEGTGNSPLHF.